The 29 T cell receptor beta chains below all came from one sample that was sequenced in a study of lymphopenia after photon versus proton radiotherapy. The table came from immunoSEQ multiplex PCR; TCRdb's copy has only in-frame clones and leaves some out. This sample yields over 50,000 clones, of which approximately 84% are seen a single time; approximately 2% belongs to the top ten. The sample was peripheral blood, taken from a patient treated with photon-based radiotherapy. The receptors were sampled from a man between 35 and 55 years old with gastric cancer.

V gene TRBV7-2 combines with J gene TRBJ2-1; D is uncertain. Germline-derived CDR1 and CDR2 are SGHTA and FQGNSA. The V end lost 5 bases, the J end lost 6 bases, and 14 bases lay between the germline ends. This CDR3 spans 14 amino acids. The CDR3, as DNA: TGTGCCAGCAGCCCCCGTGGAATCAGCAATGAGCAGTTCTTC. Protein: CASSPRGISNEQFF.

V gene TRBV7-2 combines with J gene TRBJ2-3, with a possible D match to TRBD2 (7 bases). Germline V CDR1 and CDR2: SGHTA, FQGNSA. Trimming removed 8 bases from V and 2 bases from J, with 14 bases in between. CDR3 length: 14 residues. The CDR3 region is CASLWGGHTDTQYF. The CDR3 region has the DNA TGTGCCAGCTTGTGGGGGGGCCACACAGATACGCAGTATTTT.

This chain connects TRBV4-1 to TRBJ1-1, with D perhaps matching TRBD1 (5 bases). The germline CDR1 and CDR2 sequences are MGHRA and YSYEKL. Trimming shortened V by 0 bases and J by 5 bases, and 13 bases separated the two germline ends. This CDR3 contains 15 residues. Here the CDR3 reads CASSQEAGRTTEAFF. In DNA form, the CDR3 reads TGCGCCAGCAGCCAAGAAGCGGGACGGACGACTGAAGCTTTCTTT.

This clone turned up a few times. The chain joins TRBV7-2 to TRBJ2-7; perhaps TRBD1 as D (7 bases). Trimming cost V 6 bases and J 2 bases, with 17 bases left between them. Germline CDR1 reads SGHTA; CDR2 reads FQGNSA. CDR3 length: 15 residues. CDR3 DNA: TGTGCCAGCAGAGCCCGGGACAGCGGGCCCTACGAGCAGTACTTC. Residues: CASRARDSGPYEQYF. Full variable domain (remainder filled in from reference TRBV7-2 and TRBJ2-7): GAGVSQSPSNKVTEKGKDVELRCDPISGHTALYWYRQSLGQGLEFLIYFQGNSAPDKSGLPSDRFSAERTGGSVSTLTIQRTQQEDSAVYLCASRARDSGPYEQYFGPGTRLTVT.

This clone was observed a single time. This chain links TRBV7-9 with TRBJ2-7, with TRBD1 matching over 10 bases. Germline loops: CDR1 SEHNR, CDR2 FQNEAQ (reference sequence). With 2 bases clipped from V and 2 bases from J, the junction kept 15 bases outside the gene matches. The length of the CDR3 is 19 residues. The CDR3: CASSLPLGTGERGAYEQYF. CDR3 sequence (DNA): TGTGCCAGCAGCTTACCCCTGGGGACAGGGGAAAGGGGAGCCTACGAGCAGTACTTC. Filled out from reference TRBV7-9 and TRBJ2-7, the complete variable domain reads DTGVSQNPRHKITKRGQNVTFRCDPISEHNRLYWYRQTLGQGPEFLTYFQNEAQLEKSRLLSDRFSAERPKGSFSTLEIQRTEQGDSAMYLCASSLPLGTGERGAYEQYFGPGTRLTVT.

This clone was found once. The chain is built from TRBV2 and TRBJ2-5, with D tentatively TRBD2 (6 bases). V lost 4 bases and J lost 2, with 20 bases in between. This CDR3 spans 17 amino acids. Germline V gives CDR1 SNHLY, CDR2 FYNNEI. CDR3 nucleotide sequence: TGTGCCAGCAGTGTAGTCCGAGCCCCGGGGGATCAAGAGACCCAGTACTTC. The encoded protein is CASSVVRAPGDQETQYF.

V and J are TRBV7-3 and TRBJ2-3; possibly TRBD2 for D (5 bases). This CDR3 spans 14 amino acids. With 8 bases removed from V and 0 bases from J, the gap between germline ends came to 12 bases. CDR1 and CDR2 from the germline V gene are SGHTA and FQGTGA. The chain's CDR3 is CASSSGSSTDTQYF. CDR3 nucleotides: TGTGCCAGCTCCTCGGGGTCCAGCACAGATACGCAGTATTTT.

The rearrangement uses TRBV11-1 and TRBJ2-5; either TRBD1 or TRBD2 may fit D (6 bases each). Trimming took 4 bases from V and 5 from J, leaving 23 bases between them. There are 17 residues in the CDR3. Germline CDR1 is SGHAT and CDR2 is FQDESV (reference sequence). The CDR3 here is CASSSKGPRGLGETQYF. The CDR3 DNA reads as TGTGCCAGCAGCTCCAAGGGGCCCCGGGGGCTTGGGGAGACCCAGTACTTC.

This clone was found once. Here the CDR3 DNA reads TGTGCCTGGATAGGTCAGGGGGCCCCTGAAGCTTTCTTT. Protein: CAWIGQGAPEAFF. This chain links TRBV30 with TRBJ1-1, with 8 bases matching TRBD1. The germline CDR1 and CDR2 sequences are GTSNPN and SVGIG (reference sequence). Germline trimming cut 4 bases from V and 6 bases from J; bases unmatched to any gene: 7. The CDR3 runs 13 residues.

V is TRBV30 and J is TRBJ1-2, with D perhaps matching TRBD1 (5 bases). The length of the CDR3 is 11 residues. CDR1 and CDR2 from the germline V gene are GTSNPN and SVGIG (reference sequence). V was clipped by 8 bases and J by 6 bases, with 13 bases between them. The CDR3 loop reads CARAGGDGYTF. The CDR3 DNA reads as TGTGCCCGGGCAGGAGGGGATGGCTACACCTTC.

CDR3 sequence: CASSDRGVSYEQYF. The CDR3 DNA reads TGTGCCAGTAGTGACAGGGGGGTTTCCTACGAGCAGTACTTC. The chain couples TRBV19 to TRBJ2-7; 9 bases line up with TRBD1. Germline trimming cut 5 bases from V and 1 base from J; bases unmatched to any gene: 3. The CDR3 totals 14 residues. Germline V gene data show CDR1 as LNHDA and CDR2 as SQIVND (reference sequence).

The chain has TRBV19 and TRBJ2-7; D unresolved. V lost 1 base, J lost 2 bases, and 12 bases lay in between. The germline CDR1 and CDR2 sequences are LNHDA and SQIVND (reference sequence). The CDR3 has 15 residues. Here the CDR3 reads CASSIGASTTYEQYF. DNA of the CDR3: TGTGCCAGTAGTATAGGGGCGAGTACGACCTACGAGCAGTACTTC.

This chain connects TRBV9 to TRBJ2-7, with D maybe TRBD2 (5 bases). Germline CDR1 reads SGDLS; CDR2 reads YYNGEE. This CDR3 is 14 amino acids long. V was pared by 4 bases and J by 6 bases, with 17 bases between. The CDR3 DNA sequence: TGTGCCAGCAGCCCCTTTTGGTCTAGCTCCGAGCAGTACTTC. Residues: CASSPFWSSSEQYF.

The chain has TRBV7-2 and TRBJ2-7, with D uncertain. From germline, CDR1 is SGHTA and CDR2 FQGNSA. V lost 5 bases and J lost 4, with 9 bases in between. The CDR3 is made up of 12 amino acids. The CDR3 protein is CASSPGRYEQYF. DNA for the CDR3: TGTGCCAGCAGCCCCGGTCGGTACGAGCAGTACTTC.

The chain couples TRBV6-5 to TRBJ2-2, with a weak D call TRBD1 (6 bases). This CDR3 spans 15 amino acids. V lost 5 bases, J lost 1 base, and 11 bases lay in between. Germline CDR1 and CDR2: MNHEY and SVGAGI. As DNA, the CDR3 is TGTGCCAGCAGTCCTCAGACAGGGAACACCGGGGAGCTGTTTTTT. This gives the protein CASSPQTGNTGELFF.

This clone was seen a handful of times. The J gene is TRBJ1-5, the V gene TRBV15; D is unclear. Trimming removed 0 bases from V and 7 bases from J, with 7 bases in between. Per the germline V gene, CDR1 is LNHNV and CDR2 is YYDKDF (reference sequence). The CDR3 is made up of 13 amino acids. In DNA form, the CDR3 reads TGTGCCACCAGCAGAGATATGGGACAGCCCCAGCATTTT. The encoded protein is CATSRDMGQPQHF.

This chain connects TRBV9 to TRBJ2-3; 7 bases agree with TRBD2. Trimming at V came to 5 bases and at J to 2 bases, leaving 5 bases not matched to a gene. Germline CDR1 reads SGDLS; CDR2 reads YYNGEE. The CDR3 is made up of 14 amino acids. The CDR3 DNA sequence: TGTGCCAGCAGGGGTAGCGGGTACACAGATACGCAGTATTTT. Amino acid sequence: CASRGSGYTDTQYF.

This clone occurred once. The gene calls are TRBV7-9 and TRBJ2-7; 7 bases fit TRBD1. The trim removed 8 bases at V and 1 base at J, leaving 5 bases unmatched. The CDR3 spans 13 residues. The germline V gene has CDR1 SEHNR and CDR2 FQNEAQ (reference sequence). CDR3 residues: CASGDSNSYEQYF. The CDR3, as DNA: TGTGCCAGCGGGGACAGTAATTCCTACGAGCAGTACTTC.

The chain joins TRBV30 to TRBJ2-3; D may correspond to TRBD1 or TRBD2 (5 bases each). Per the germline V gene, CDR1 is GTSNPN and CDR2 is SVGIG (reference sequence). Between the trimmed V and J ends, which lost 5 bases and 5 bases, there was a span of 11 bases. The CDR3 is 12 amino acids. CDR3 loop: CAWGGGGDTQYF. DNA for the CDR3: TGTGCCTGGGGAGGTGGGGGAGATACGCAGTATTTT.

The CDR3 coding sequence is TGTGCCAGCAGGCGACGGACAGGGGAAGAAAAACTGTTTTTT. Its translation is CASRRRTGEEKLFF. The chain links TRBV6-5 to TRBJ1-4, with TRBD1 matching over 9 bases. The germline CDR1 and CDR2 sequences are MNHEY and SVGAGI. CDR3 size: 14 residues. J was trimmed by 8 bases and V by 6 bases; bases with no gene match: 7.

This clone was observed a handful of times. V usage is TRBV6-1 and J usage is TRBJ1-2, with 9 bases fitting TRBD1. V lost 7 bases to trimming and J lost 7 bases; unmatched junction nucleotides: 10. The CDR3 extends over 14 amino acids. Germline V gene lookup returns CDR1 MNHNS and CDR2 SASEGT. CDR3 sequence: CASTGTGMMVGYTF. For the CDR3, the DNA is TGTGCCAGCACCGGGACAGGGATGATGGTTGGCTACACCTTC.

The V and J genes are TRBV25-1 and TRBJ1-1, with D possibly being TRBD1 (5 bases). Germline V gene data show CDR1 as MGHDK and CDR2 as SYGVNS. V lost 3 bases and J lost 4, with 15 bases in between. This CDR3 has 15 residues. The CDR3 DNA sequence: TGTGCCAGCAGTGATCCCCGGGACCCCTCCACTGAAGCTTTCTTT. Translating gives CASSDPRDPSTEAFF.

The gene calls are TRBV4-1 and TRBJ2-7, with D unclear. The germline CDR1 and CDR2 sequences are MGHRA and YSYEKL. The ends were cut back, 2 bases at V and 1 base at J, with 18 bases in the middle. The CDR3 covers 17 residues. CDR3 sequence (DNA): TGCGCCAGCAGCCAATTCCAGAGCCACACCCTATCCTACGAGCAGTACTTC. Translating it yields CASSQFQSHTLSYEQYF.

The gene calls are TRBV25-1 and TRBJ1-1; the match to TRBD1 covers 7 bases. The V gene end was trimmed by 1 base and the J gene end by 0 bases; junction bases not matched to a gene: 2. Germline CDR1 reads MGHDK; CDR2 reads SYGVNS. This CDR3 contains 15 residues. The CDR3 sequence: CASSEWDRLNTEAFF. CDR3 sequence (DNA): TGTGCCAGCAGTGAATGGGACAGACTGAACACTGAAGCTTTCTTT.

V is TRBV19 and J is TRBJ1-2; D is ambiguous. V lost 6 bases and J 2 bases, leaving 16 bases between the germline ends. Per the germline V gene, CDR1 is LNHDA and CDR2 is SQIVND (reference sequence). The CDR3 has 15 residues. The CDR3 region has the DNA TGTGCCAGTAGCCATGACATAGGTAACAACTATGGCTACACCTTC. Protein product: CASSHDIGNNYGYTF.

This rearrangement joins TRBV9 to TRBJ2-3; no firm D call. Germline loops: CDR1 SGDLS, CDR2 YYNGEE. V gave up 0 bases and J gave up 0 bases, with 8 bases separating them. This CDR3 spans 15 amino acids. Here the CDR3 DNA reads TGTGCCAGCAGCGTAGGTGTCTCTAGCACAGATACGCAGTATTTT. It is translated as CASSVGVSSTDTQYF.

The V and J genes are TRBV5-1 and TRBJ2-2; D is perhaps TRBD1 or TRBD2 (6 bases each). CDR1 is SGHRS and CDR2 is YFSETQ in the germline V gene. The V end lost 0 bases, the J end lost 9 bases, and 21 bases lay between the germline ends. The CDR3 length is 17 residues. The CDR3 reads CASSLARSGALARELFF. DNA for the CDR3: TGCGCCAGCAGCTTGGCTCGCTCGGGGGCCCTCGCCAGGGAGCTGTTTTTT.

The chain links TRBV30 to TRBJ1-2, with a possible D match to TRBD1 (5 bases). The CDR3 contains 14 residues. V lost 5 bases to trimming and J lost 4 bases, with 17 bases between them. Germline-derived CDR1 and CDR2 are GTSNPN and SVGIG (reference sequence). CDR3 region: CAWGLPRQSYGYTF. The CDR3 bases are TGTGCCTGGGGTTTACCCCGACAGTCCTATGGCTACACCTTC.

V and J are TRBV10-3 and TRBJ2-5; weak D call: TRBD2 (5 bases). Germline-derived CDR1 and CDR2 are ENHRY and SYGVKD. The CDR3 has 13 amino acids. Deletions cut 10 bases from V and 4 bases from J, with 16 bases between. CDR3 DNA sequence: TGTGCCACCAGCGGCCTAGCCGGAGAGACCCAGTACTTC. This translates into CATSGLAGETQYF.